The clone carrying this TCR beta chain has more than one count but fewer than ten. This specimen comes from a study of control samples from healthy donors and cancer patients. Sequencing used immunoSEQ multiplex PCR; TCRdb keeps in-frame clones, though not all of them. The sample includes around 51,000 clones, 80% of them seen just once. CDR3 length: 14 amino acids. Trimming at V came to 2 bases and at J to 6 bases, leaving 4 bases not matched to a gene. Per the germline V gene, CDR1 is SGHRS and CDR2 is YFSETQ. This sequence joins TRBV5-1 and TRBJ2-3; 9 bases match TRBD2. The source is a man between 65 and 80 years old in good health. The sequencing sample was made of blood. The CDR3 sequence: CASSFSGGSDTQYF. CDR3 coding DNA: TGCGCCAGCAGCTTTAGCGGGGGTTCGGATACGCAGTATTTT.